Below are 29 T cell receptor beta chains sequenced from a single sample in a study of blood T cell repertoires in COVID-19. The data were produced by immunoSEQ multiplex PCR, yet TCRdb's version contains in-frame clones alone and is incomplete. The data hold about 200,000 clones, with over 75% observed a single time. The specimen sequenced was peripheral blood. All receptors derive from a human donor with active or convalescent COVID-19. The donor label of this sample is uncertain.

The gene calls are TRBV2 and TRBJ2-1, with D tentatively TRBD2 (6 bases). CDR3 length: 13 amino acids. Deletions cut 2 bases from V and 9 bases from J, with 11 bases between. Germline V gives CDR1 SNHLY, CDR2 FYNNEI. CDR3 protein: CASSEWEEGEQFF. The CDR3 DNA reads TGTGCCAGCAGTGAATGGGAGGAGGGTGAGCAGTTCTTC.

In its sample, this clone was seen once. The chain recombines TRBV19 with TRBJ1-2; D uncertain. Trimming took off 8 bases at V and 9 bases at J, with 10 bases between the two ends. CDR3 length: 10 amino acids. CDR1 is LNHDA, CDR2 SQIVND, per germline (reference sequence). The CDR3 DNA reads TGTGCCAGTCGAGCGGTGAGCTACACCTTC. Protein product: CASRAVSYTF.

This sequence joins TRBV5-1 and TRBJ1-3; TRBD1 is a possible D gene (5 bases). Germline V lookup: CDR1 SGHRS, CDR2 YFSETQ. V lost 0 bases to trimming and J lost 4 bases, with 11 bases between them. The CDR3 extends over 15 amino acids. The CDR3 nucleotides read TGCGCCAGCAGCTTGGAGGCAGGGTACGGAAACACCATATATTTT. Translated, it gives CASSLEAGYGNTIYF. Based on the CDR3 plus reference TRBV5-1 and TRBJ1-3, the full variable domain is KAGVTQTPRYLIKTRGQQVTLSCSPISGHRSVSWYQQTPGQGLQFLFEYFSETQRNKGNFPGRFSGRQFSNSRSEMNVSTLELGDSALYLCASSLEAGYGNTIYFGEGSWLTVV.

The genes are TRBV5-1 and TRBJ2-1, with a possible D match to TRBD2 (5 bases). This CDR3 is 15 amino acids long. Per germline, CDR1 SGHRS and CDR2 YFSETQ. V was shortened by 0 bases and J by 1 base, with 8 bases between the two germline ends. The CDR3 region is CASSLEGGSYNEQFF. DNA for the CDR3: TGCGCCAGCAGCTTGGAAGGAGGTTCCTACAATGAGCAGTTCTTC.

The rearrangement joins TRBV12-3 or TRBV12-4 to TRBJ1-2, with no clear D. The V gene lost 6 bases and the J gene lost 4 bases, with 12 bases spanning the gap. This CDR3 has 13 amino acids. DNA of the CDR3: TGTGCCAGCAGACTCGACACCAGCTATGGCTACACCTTC. It encodes CASRLDTSYGYTF.

V and J are TRBV12-1 and TRBJ2-2; the table's D gene call, TRBD1, was not cross checked with the DNA. TRBV12-1 corresponds to a pseudogene. The CDR3 is made up of 15 amino acids. The CDR3, as DNA: TGTGCCAGCAGCCCTTACAGGGGGTTCACCGGGGAGCTGTTTTTT. Residues: CASSPYRGFTGELFF.

The CDR3 region has the DNA TGTGCCAGCAGTCCAGGGGAGTTCGGCTACGAGCAGTACTTC. Translated: CASSPGEFGYEQYF. The rearrangement joins TRBV7-8 to TRBJ2-7, with D tentatively TRBD1 (6 bases). Trimming pared 6 bases from V and 3 bases from J, leaving 15 bases between. The CDR3 loop spans 14 amino acids. CDR1 and CDR2 (germline): SGHVS, FQNEAQ.

The J gene is TRBJ1-1, the V gene TRBV21-1. TRBV21-1 is a listed pseudogene. The CDR3 spans 16 residues. In DNA form, the CDR3 reads TGTGCCAGCAGCAAAGAGGGTTGGAGAGGGTTCACTGAAGCTTTCTTT. Its translation is CASSKEGWRGFTEAFF.

The rearrangement uses TRBV30 and TRBJ2-7; a possible D gene is TRBD1 (6 bases). The germline gives CDR1 GTSNPN, CDR2 SVGIG (reference sequence). V lost 8 bases and J 0 bases, leaving 17 bases between the germline ends. This CDR3 has 14 residues. The CDR3 spells CAIKRGFNSYEQYF. Here the CDR3 DNA reads TGTGCCATTAAGAGGGGGTTCAACTCCTACGAGCAGTACTTC.

The rearrangement links TRBV2 to TRBJ1-5, with 8 bases lining up with TRBD1. There are 15 residues in the CDR3. V gave up 4 bases and J gave up 1 base; unmatched junction bases: 3. In germline, CDR1 is SNHLY, CDR2 FYNNEI. The CDR3 nucleotides are TGTGCCAGCAGTGGAGGGACAGGCAGCAATCAGCCCCAGCATTTT. This gives the protein CASSGGTGSNQPQHF.

The V and J genes are TRBV6-4 and TRBJ2-3, with D uncertain. This CDR3 contains 14 residues. The germline V gene has CDR1 MRHNA and CDR2 SNTAGT. V was clipped by 5 bases and J by 0 bases, with 9 bases between them. CDR3 nucleotide sequence: TGTGCCAGCAGTAGATGGCCGAGCACAGATACGCAGTATTTT. Translation: CASSRWPSTDTQYF.

The chain couples TRBV18 to TRBJ1-4; 8 bases align to TRBD1. V dropped 4 bases and J dropped 0; count of bases not matched to a gene: 10. The CDR3 extends over 18 amino acids. In germline, CDR1 is KGHSH, CDR2 LQKENI. The CDR3 bases are TGTGCCAGCTCACATTCGCCAGGGGGCCCTTCAACTAATGAAAAACTGTTTTTT. Amino acids: CASSHSPGGPSTNEKLFF.

CDR3 in DNA: TGTGCCACCAGTGCCCCGGGAGGTACGCAGTATTTT. Protein product: CATSAPGGTQYF. This rearrangement joins TRBV24-1 to TRBJ2-3; 7 bases fit TRBD2. The CDR3 totals 12 residues. Trimming at V came to 5 bases and at J to 8 bases, leaving 3 bases not matched to a gene. Germline CDR1 KGHDR, CDR2 SFDVKD.

CDR3 nucleotides: TGCGCCAGCAGCTTCTCCGGGTACCACGAGCAGTACTTC. Residues: CASSFSGYHEQYF. The J gene is TRBJ2-7, the V gene TRBV5-1; D unresolved. The CDR3 spans 13 residues. Germline CDR1 is SGHRS and CDR2 is YFSETQ. V was trimmed by 2 bases and J by 5 bases, leaving 11 bases between them. Complete variable domain (other parts from reference TRBV5-1 and TRBJ2-7): KAGVTQTPRYLIKTRGQQVTLSCSPISGHRSVSWYQQTPGQGLQFLFEYFSETQRNKGNFPGRFSGRQFSNSRSEMNVSTLELGDSALYLCASSFSGYHEQYFGPGTRLTVT.

The J gene is TRBJ1-3, the V gene TRBV7-9, with D maybe TRBD1 (5 bases). V was pared by 11 bases and J by 2 bases, with 10 bases between. The length of the CDR3 is 12 residues. The germline V gene has CDR1 SEHNR and CDR2 FQNEAQ (reference sequence). Here the CDR3 DNA reads TGTGCCCTCAGGGCTGCTGGAAACACCATATATTTT. It is translated as CALRAAGNTIYF.

The rearrangement joins TRBV29-1 to TRBJ2-7; 9 bases map to TRBD1. Germline lookup yields CDR1 SQVTM and CDR2 ANQGSEA. CDR3 length equals 13 residues. Trimming cost V 6 bases and J 6 bases; bases outside gene matches: 9. The CDR3 loop reads CSVGGQGLSEQYF. In DNA, the CDR3 is TGCAGCGTGGGGGGACAGGGTTTGAGCGAGCAGTACTTC.

V gene TRBV5-1 combines with J gene TRBJ2-7, with D possibly matching TRBD2 (5 bases). The germline V gene has CDR1 SGHRS and CDR2 YFSETQ. V dropped 4 bases and J dropped 0 bases, with 8 bases sitting between them. The length of the CDR3 is 13 residues. CDR3 in DNA: TGCGCCAGCAGCGAAGGAGGCTCCTACGAGCAGTACTTC. This gives the protein CASSEGGSYEQYF.

The chain carries TRBV28 and TRBJ2-7; 7 positions match TRBD2. Unmatched junction bases numbered 7, after V lost 6 bases and J lost 2 bases. Germline CDR1 and CDR2: MDHEN and SYDVKM. The CDR3 has 14 residues. The DNA of the CDR3 is TGTGCCAGCAGCCTCGGGACTACGCCCTACGAGCAGTACTTC. Translating it yields CASSLGTTPYEQYF.

The chain is built from TRBV5-4 and TRBJ1-2, with 10 positions matching TRBD1. V gave up 3 bases and J gave up 2 bases; unmatched junction bases: 7. The germline V gene has CDR1 SGHNT and CDR2 YYREEE (reference sequence). CDR3 length: 16 residues. CDR3 nucleotide sequence: TGTGCCAGCAGCTCCGGGACAGGGGAATGGAACTATGGCTACACCTTC. Translating it yields CASSSGTGEWNYGYTF.

The rearrangement uses TRBV2 and TRBJ1-1; 8 bases agree with TRBD1. The CDR3 totals 15 residues. The trim removed 2 bases at V and 11 bases at J, leaving 13 bases unmatched. The germline V gene has CDR1 SNHLY and CDR2 FYNNEI. Written as DNA, the CDR3 is TGTGCCAGCAGTGAACAGGGGGCGCGAGGGCTGAGGGCTTTCTTT. Translating it yields CASSEQGARGLRAFF.

In DNA form, the CDR3 reads TGCAGCGTTCCGACAGGGACAACTAATGAAAAACTGTTTTTT. This gives the protein CSVPTGTTNEKLFF. The chain recombines TRBV29-1 with TRBJ1-4; 7 positions agree with TRBD1. V lost 5 bases to trimming and J lost 0 bases; unmatched junction nucleotides: 3. CDR1 SQVTM and CDR2 ANQGSEA come from the germline V gene. The CDR3 contains 14 residues.

The gene calls are TRBV10-2 and TRBJ1-5; D might be TRBD1 (5 bases). V gave up 8 bases and J gave up 6 bases, with 23 bases separating them. Germline CDR1 and CDR2: WSHSY and SAAADI. The CDR3 is 16 amino acids. The CDR3 reads CASCAGGAVYGQPQHF. The CDR3 DNA reads as TGCGCCAGCTGTGCGGGGGGTGCGGTCTACGGTCAGCCCCAGCATTTT.

The chain uses TRBV27 and TRBJ1-2; D might be TRBD1 (5 bases). The CDR3 length is 15 residues. The V gene lost 3 bases and the J gene lost 8 bases, with 19 bases spanning the gap. The V gene's germline CDR1 is MNHEY and CDR2 SMNVEV (reference sequence). CDR3 nucleotide sequence: TGTGCCAGCAGTTTCCTGCCAGGGACTCTAGGAGGCTACACCTTC. Translation: CASSFLPGTLGGYTF.

The rearrangement joins TRBV7-2 to TRBJ1-5; 10 nucleotides line up with TRBD1. Trimming took 5 bases from V and 4 from J; bases not matched to a gene: 5. Germline CDR1 and CDR2: SGHTA and FQGNSA. The CDR3 has 15 residues. The CDR3 is CASSLRQGANQPQHF. The CDR3 coding sequence is TGTGCCAGCAGCCTCAGACAGGGGGCAAATCAGCCCCAGCATTTT.

The chain joins TRBV2 to TRBJ1-4; TRBD1 aligns across 7 bases. Looked up from germline, CDR1 is SNHLY and CDR2 is FYNNEI. This CDR3 is 15 amino acids long. V trimming: 4 bases; J trimming: 0 bases; junction bases outside the gene matches: 2. CDR3 coding DNA: TGTGCCAGCAGTGGGGGGACAGCAACTAATGAAAAACTGTTTTTT. It codes for CASSGGTATNEKLFF.

This chain joins TRBV13 and TRBJ2-7; D gene unclear. This CDR3 is built from 12 residues. V was cut by 1 base and J by 6 bases, with 7 bases left in between. Germline V gene data show CDR1 as PRHDT and CDR2 as FYEKMQ (reference sequence). The chain's CDR3 is CASSLASAEQYF. The DNA for the CDR3 is TGTGCCAGCAGCTTAGCGAGCGCCGAGCAGTACTTC.

J is TRBJ1-1 and V is TRBV27, with D hard to call. Germline assignment: CDR1 MNHEY and CDR2 SMNVEV (reference sequence). This CDR3 is built from 12 residues. The V end was cut by 2 bases, the J end by 11 bases, with 12 bases between. As DNA, the CDR3 is TGTGCCAGCAGTTTACCGGGGAGCATGGCTTTCTTT. Translating gives CASSLPGSMAFF.

This chain joins TRBV12-5 and TRBJ1-6; 7 positions agree with TRBD1. The CDR3 contains 16 residues. Germline values: CDR1 LGHNT, CDR2 FRNRAP. With 6 bases clipped from V and 4 bases from J, the junction kept 9 bases outside the gene matches. This CDR3 is CASGIRQGYYNSPLHF. The CDR3 DNA sequence: TGTGCTAGTGGAATCCGACAGGGTTATTATAATTCACCCCTCCACTTT.

The V gene is TRBV5-1, the J gene TRBJ2-7; TRBD2 agrees at 7 bases. Losses at the gene ends were 2 bases for V and 0 bases for J; bases not matched to a gene: 2. Germline lookup yields CDR1 SGHRS and CDR2 YFSETQ. This CDR3 comprises 14 residues. The CDR3 reads CASSFGGSSYEQYF. The CDR3, as DNA: TGCGCCAGCAGCTTCGGGGGGAGCTCCTACGAGCAGTACTTC.